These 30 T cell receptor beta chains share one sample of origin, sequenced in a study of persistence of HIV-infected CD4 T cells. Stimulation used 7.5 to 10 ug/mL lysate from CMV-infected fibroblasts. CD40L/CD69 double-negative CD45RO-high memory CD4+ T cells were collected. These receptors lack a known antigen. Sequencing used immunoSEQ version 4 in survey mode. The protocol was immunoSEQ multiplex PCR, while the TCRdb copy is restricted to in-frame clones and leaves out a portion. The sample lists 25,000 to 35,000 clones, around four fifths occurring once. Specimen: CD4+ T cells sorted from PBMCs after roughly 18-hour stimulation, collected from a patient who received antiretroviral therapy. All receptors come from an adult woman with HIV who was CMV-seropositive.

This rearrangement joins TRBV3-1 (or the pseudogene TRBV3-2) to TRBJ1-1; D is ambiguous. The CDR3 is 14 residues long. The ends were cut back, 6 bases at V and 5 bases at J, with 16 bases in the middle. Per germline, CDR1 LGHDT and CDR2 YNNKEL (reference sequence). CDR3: CASSPNLLGTEAFF. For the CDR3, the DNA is TGTGCCAGCAGTCCAAACCTATTGGGAACTGAAGCTTTCTTT.

In DNA form, the CDR3 reads TGTGCCAGCAGTGAAAACAGGGCAAACACTGAAGCTTTCTTT. Protein sequence: CASSENRANTEAFF. This chain connects TRBV6-1 to TRBJ1-1; tentatively, D is TRBD1 (6 bases). The CDR3 spans 14 residues. Trimming removed 2 bases from V and 2 bases from J, with 9 bases in between. Looked up from germline, CDR1 is MNHNS and CDR2 is SASEGT.

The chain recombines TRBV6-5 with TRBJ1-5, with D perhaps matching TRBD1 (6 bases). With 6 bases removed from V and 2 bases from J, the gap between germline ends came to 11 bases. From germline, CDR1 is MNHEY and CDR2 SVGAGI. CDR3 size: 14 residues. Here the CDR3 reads CASRQGSRNQPQHF. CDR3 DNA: TGTGCCAGCAGACAGGGTAGTCGCAATCAGCCCCAGCATTTT.

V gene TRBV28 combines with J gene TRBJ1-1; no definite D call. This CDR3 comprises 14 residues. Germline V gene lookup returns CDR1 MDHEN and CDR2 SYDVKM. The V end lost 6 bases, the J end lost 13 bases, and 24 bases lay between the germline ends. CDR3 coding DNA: TGTGCCAGCAGCTCTATTACCTTTGGAGTTACGGATTTCTTT. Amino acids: CASSSITFGVTDFF.

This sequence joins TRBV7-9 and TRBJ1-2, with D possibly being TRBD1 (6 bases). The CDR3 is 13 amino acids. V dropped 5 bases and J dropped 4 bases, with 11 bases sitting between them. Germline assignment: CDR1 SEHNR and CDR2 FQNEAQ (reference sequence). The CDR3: CASSLGQTYGYTF. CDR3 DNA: TGTGCCAGCAGCCTAGGACAGACCTATGGCTACACCTTC.

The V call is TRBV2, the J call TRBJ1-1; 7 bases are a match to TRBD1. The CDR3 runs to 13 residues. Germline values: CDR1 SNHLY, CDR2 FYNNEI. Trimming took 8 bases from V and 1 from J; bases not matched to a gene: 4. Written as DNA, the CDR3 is TGTGCCAGCGGTCGGGACAGGAACACTGAAGCTTTCTTT. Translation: CASGRDRNTEAFF. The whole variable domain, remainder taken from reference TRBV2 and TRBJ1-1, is EPEVTQTPSHQVTQMGQEVILRCVPISNHLYFYWYRQILGQKVEFLVSFYNNEISEKSEIFDDQFSVERPDGSNFTLKIRSTKLEDSAMYFCASGRDRNTEAFFGQGTRLTVV.

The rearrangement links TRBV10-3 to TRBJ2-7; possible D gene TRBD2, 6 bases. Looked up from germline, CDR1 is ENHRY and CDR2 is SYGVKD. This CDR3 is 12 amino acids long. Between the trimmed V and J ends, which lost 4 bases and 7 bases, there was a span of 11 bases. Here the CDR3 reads CAISGYRGEQYV. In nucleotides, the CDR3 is TGTGCCATCAGTGGGTATCGGGGGGAGCAGTACGTC.

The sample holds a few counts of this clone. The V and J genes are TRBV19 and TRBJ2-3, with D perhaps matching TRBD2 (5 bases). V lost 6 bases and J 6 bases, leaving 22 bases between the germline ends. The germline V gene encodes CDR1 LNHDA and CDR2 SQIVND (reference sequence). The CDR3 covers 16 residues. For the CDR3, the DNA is TGTGCCAGTAGGAACGCGGGCGGTTTAAGTAGGGATACGCAGTATTTT. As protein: CASRNAGGLSRDTQYF.

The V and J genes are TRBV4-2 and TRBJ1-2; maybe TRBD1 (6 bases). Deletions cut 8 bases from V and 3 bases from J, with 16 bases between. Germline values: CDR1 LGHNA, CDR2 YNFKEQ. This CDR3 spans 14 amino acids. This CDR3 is CASGSGTSYYGYTF. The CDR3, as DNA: TGTGCCAGCGGGTCCGGGACAAGCTACTATGGCTACACCTTC.

This CDR3 is CASSLGLDTQYF. The CDR3 nucleotides are TGCGCCAGCAGCTTGGGTTTGGATACGCAGTATTTT. The V and J genes are TRBV5-1 and TRBJ2-3; D ambiguous. V was pared by 0 bases and J by 6 bases, with 5 bases between. Germline CDR1 and CDR2: SGHRS and YFSETQ. The CDR3 spans 12 residues.

The CDR3 reads CASSLAGGMDTQYF. DNA of the CDR3: TGTGCCAGCAGCCTAGCGGGGGGCATGGATACGCAGTATTTT. The chain joins TRBV3-1 (or the pseudogene TRBV3-2) to TRBJ2-3, with 10 nucleotides matching TRBD2. V lost 4 bases, J lost 6 bases, and 4 bases stayed unmatched. CDR1 is LGHDT, CDR2 YNNKEL, per germline (reference sequence). This CDR3 is 14 amino acids long.

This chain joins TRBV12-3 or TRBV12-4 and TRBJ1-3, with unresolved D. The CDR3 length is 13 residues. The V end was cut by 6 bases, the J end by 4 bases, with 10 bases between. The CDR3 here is CASSPRRGNTIYF. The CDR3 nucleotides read TGTGCCAGCAGCCCAAGAAGGGGAAACACCATATATTTT.

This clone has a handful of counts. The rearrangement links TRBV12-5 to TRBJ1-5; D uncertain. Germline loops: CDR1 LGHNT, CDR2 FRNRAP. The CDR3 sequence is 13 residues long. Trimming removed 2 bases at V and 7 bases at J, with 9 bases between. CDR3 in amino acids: CASGLSHGQPQHF. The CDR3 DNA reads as TGTGCTAGTGGTTTGTCTCATGGCCAGCCCCAGCATTTT.

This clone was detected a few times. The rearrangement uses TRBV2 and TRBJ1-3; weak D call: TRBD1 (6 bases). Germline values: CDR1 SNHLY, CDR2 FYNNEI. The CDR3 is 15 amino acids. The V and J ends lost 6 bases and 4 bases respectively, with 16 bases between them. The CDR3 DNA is TGTGCCAGCAGGGGGATGGGGGCGCTCGGAAACACCATATATTTT. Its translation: CASRGMGALGNTIYF.

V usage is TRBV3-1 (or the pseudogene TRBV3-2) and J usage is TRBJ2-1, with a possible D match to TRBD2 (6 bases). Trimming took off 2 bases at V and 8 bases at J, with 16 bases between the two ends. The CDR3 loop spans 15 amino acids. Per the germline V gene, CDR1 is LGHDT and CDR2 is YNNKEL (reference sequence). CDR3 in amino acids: CASSQMAKRAYEQFF. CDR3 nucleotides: TGTGCCAGCAGCCAAATGGCTAAGCGGGCGTATGAGCAGTTCTTC.

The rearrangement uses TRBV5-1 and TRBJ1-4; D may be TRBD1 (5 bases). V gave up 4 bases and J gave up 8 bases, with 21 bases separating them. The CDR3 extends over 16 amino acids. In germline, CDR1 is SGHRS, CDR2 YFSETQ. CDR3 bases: TGCGCCAGCAGCACGTGGGGCAGTGGTCAGGGAGAAAAACTGTTTTTT. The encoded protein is CASSTWGSGQGEKLFF.

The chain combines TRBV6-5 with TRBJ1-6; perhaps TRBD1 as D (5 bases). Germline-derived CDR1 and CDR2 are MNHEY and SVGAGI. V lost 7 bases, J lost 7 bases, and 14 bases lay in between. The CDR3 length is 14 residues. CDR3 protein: CASTREGPNSPLHF. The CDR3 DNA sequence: TGTGCCAGCACCAGGGAGGGACCAAATTCACCCCTCCACTTT.

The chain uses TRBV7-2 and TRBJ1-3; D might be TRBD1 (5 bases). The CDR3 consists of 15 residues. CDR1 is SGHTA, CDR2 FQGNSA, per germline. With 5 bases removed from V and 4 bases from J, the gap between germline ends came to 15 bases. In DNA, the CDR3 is TGTGCCAGCAGCCCACGGTTGGGGGTCGGAAACACCATATATTTT. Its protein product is CASSPRLGVGNTIYF.

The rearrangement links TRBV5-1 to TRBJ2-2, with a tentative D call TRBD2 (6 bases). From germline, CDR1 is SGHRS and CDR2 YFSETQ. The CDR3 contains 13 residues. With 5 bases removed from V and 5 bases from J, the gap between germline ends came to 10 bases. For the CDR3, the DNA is TGCGCCAGCAGGTCCGGAGGGACCGGGGAGCTGTTTTTT. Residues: CASRSGGTGELFF.

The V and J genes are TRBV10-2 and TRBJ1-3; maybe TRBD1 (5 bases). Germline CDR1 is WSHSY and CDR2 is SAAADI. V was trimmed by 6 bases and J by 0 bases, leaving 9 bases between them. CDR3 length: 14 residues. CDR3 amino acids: CASRGRDSGNTIYF. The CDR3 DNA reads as TGCGCCAGCAGGGGACGGGACTCTGGAAACACCATATATTTT.

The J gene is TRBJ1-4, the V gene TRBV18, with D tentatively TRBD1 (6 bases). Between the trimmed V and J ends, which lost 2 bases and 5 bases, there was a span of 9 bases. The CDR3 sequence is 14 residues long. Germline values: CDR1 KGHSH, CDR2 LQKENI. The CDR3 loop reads CASSPRTVNEKLFF. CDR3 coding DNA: TGTGCCAGCTCACCAAGGACAGTAAATGAAAAACTGTTTTTT.

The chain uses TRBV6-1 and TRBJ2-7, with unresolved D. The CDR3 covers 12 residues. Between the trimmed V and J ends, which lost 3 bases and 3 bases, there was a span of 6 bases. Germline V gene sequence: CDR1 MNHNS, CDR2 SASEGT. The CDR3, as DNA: TGTGCCAGCAGTGACAGCAACTACGAGCAGTACGTC. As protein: CASSDSNYEQYV.

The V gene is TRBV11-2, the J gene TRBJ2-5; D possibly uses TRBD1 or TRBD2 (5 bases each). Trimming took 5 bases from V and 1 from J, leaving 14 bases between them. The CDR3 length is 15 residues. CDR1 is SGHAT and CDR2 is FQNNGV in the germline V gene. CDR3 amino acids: CASSTQPGPQETQYF. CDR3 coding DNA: TGTGCCAGCAGCACCCAACCGGGGCCCCAAGAGACCCAGTACTTC.

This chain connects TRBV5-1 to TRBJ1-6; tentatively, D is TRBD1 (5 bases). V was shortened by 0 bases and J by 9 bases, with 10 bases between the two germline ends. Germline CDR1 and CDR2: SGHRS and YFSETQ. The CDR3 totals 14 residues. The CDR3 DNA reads TGCGCCAGCAGCTTGGGGGGCTCTGGTTCACCCCTCCACTTT. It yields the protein CASSLGGSGSPLHF. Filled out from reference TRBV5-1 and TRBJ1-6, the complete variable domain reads KAGVTQTPRYLIKTRGQQVTLSCSPISGHRSVSWYQQTPGQGLQFLFEYFSETQRNKGNFPGRFSGRQFSNSRSEMNVSTLELGDSALYLCASSLGGSGSPLHFGNGTRLTVT.

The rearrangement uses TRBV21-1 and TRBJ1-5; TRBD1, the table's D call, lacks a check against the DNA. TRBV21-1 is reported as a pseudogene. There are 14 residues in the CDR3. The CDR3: CASSKRTGNQPQHF. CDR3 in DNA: TGTGCCAGCAGCAAAAGAACAGGAAATCAGCCCCAGCATTTT.

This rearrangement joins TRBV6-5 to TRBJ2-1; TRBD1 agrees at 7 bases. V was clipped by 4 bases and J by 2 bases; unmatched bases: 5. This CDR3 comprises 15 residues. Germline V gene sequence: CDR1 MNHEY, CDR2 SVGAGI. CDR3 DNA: TGTGCCAGCAGTTTCGACAGGGACCCCTACAATGAGCAGTTCTTC. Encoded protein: CASSFDRDPYNEQFF.

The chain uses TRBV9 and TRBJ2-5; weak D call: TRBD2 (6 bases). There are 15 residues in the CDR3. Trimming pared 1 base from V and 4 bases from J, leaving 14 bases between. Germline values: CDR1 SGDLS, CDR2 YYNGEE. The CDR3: CASSVYGGGVETQYF. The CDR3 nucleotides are TGTGCCAGCAGCGTATATGGGGGAGGAGTAGAGACCCAGTACTTC.

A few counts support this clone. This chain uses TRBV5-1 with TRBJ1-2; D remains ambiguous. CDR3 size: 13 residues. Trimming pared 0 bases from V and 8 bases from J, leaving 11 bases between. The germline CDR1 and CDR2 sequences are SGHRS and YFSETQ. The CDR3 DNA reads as TGCGCCAGCAGCTTGGCTGCCGGGCGAGGCTACACCTTC. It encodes CASSLAAGRGYTF.

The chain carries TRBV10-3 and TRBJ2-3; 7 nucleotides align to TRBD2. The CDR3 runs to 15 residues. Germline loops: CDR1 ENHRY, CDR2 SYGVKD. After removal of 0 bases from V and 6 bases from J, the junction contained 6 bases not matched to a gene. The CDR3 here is CAISESPGGGDTQYF. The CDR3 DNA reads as TGTGCCATCAGTGAGTCGCCGGGGGGAGGGGATACGCAGTATTTT.

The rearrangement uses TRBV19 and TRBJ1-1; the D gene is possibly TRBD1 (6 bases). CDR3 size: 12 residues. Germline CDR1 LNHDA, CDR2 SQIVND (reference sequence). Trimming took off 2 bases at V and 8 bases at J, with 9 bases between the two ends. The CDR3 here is CASSIRGHEAFF. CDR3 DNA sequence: TGTGCCAGTAGTATAAGGGGACACGAAGCTTTCTTT. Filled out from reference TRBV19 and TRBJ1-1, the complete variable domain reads DGGITQSPKYLFRKEGQNVTLSCEQNLNHDAMYWYRQDPGQGLRLIYYSQIVNDFQKGDIAEGYSVSREKKESFPLTVTSAQKNPTAFYLCASSIRGHEAFFGQGTRLTVV.